Listed here are 19 T cell receptor beta chains from one sample, sequenced in a study of cytomegalovirus exposure and HLA in healthy donors. 13 Jbeta primers and 60 Vbeta primers were used for the PCR. The protocol was immunoSEQ multiplex PCR, while the TCRdb copy is restricted to in-frame clones and leaves out a portion. The sample lists roughly 160,000 clones; 70% to 90% were seen once. What was sequenced was PBMCs. These receptors were collected from a man aged 18 to 29 in good health and CMV-seropositive.

The rearrangement uses TRBV10-3 and TRBJ2-3, with TRBD2 matching over 7 bases. The junction had 13 bases not matched to a gene; V was cut back by 7 bases and J by 3 bases. Germline V gene data show CDR1 as ENHRY and CDR2 as SYGVKD. CDR3 length: 16 residues. The CDR3 sequence is CAIKGLAGGMTDTQYF. For the CDR3, the DNA is TGTGCCATCAAAGGGTTAGCGGGCGGTATGACAGATACGCAGTATTTT.

The J gene is TRBJ2-2, the V gene TRBV27; 11 nucleotides match TRBD2. V was pared by 4 bases and J by 7 bases, with 5 bases of the junction left unmatched. Germline V CDR1 and CDR2: MNHEY, SMNVEV (reference sequence). The CDR3 spans 15 residues. CDR3 region: CASSWVAGGDGELFF. The CDR3 region has the DNA TGTGCCAGCAGTTGGGTAGCGGGGGGGGACGGGGAGCTGTTTTTT.

The rearrangement links TRBV19 to TRBJ1-4; maybe TRBD1 (6 bases). Germline V CDR1 and CDR2: LNHDA, SQIVND (reference sequence). The CDR3 is 15 residues long. Trimming pared 4 bases from V and 0 bases from J, leaving 9 bases between. The CDR3: CASSNTGPTNEKLFF. DNA of the CDR3: TGTGCCAGTAGTAACACAGGGCCAACTAATGAAAAACTGTTTTTT.

This chain connects TRBV11-2 to TRBJ1-2, with D possibly TRBD1 on 5 matching bases. V was clipped by 2 bases and J by 4 bases, with 17 bases between them. Germline V gene data show CDR1 as SGHAT and CDR2 as FQNNGV. The CDR3 is 16 amino acids. The CDR3 region has the DNA TGTGCCAGCAGCTTATTGGTGGGGGGTAACAGCTATGGCTACACCTTC. Its translation is CASSLLVGGNSYGYTF.

V gene TRBV4-2 combines with J gene TRBJ2-3; the match to TRBD2 covers 9 bases. Trimming cost V 4 bases and J 3 bases; bases outside gene matches: 11. CDR1 and CDR2 from the germline V gene are LGHNA and YNFKEQ. This CDR3 region has 17 residues. DNA of the CDR3: TGTGCCAGCAGCCGGGGGGATGGCGGGGGGGCGACAGATACGCAGTATTTT. As protein: CASSRGDGGGATDTQYF.

The chain is built from TRBV19 and TRBJ2-4, with D tentatively TRBD1 (6 bases). Germline V gives CDR1 LNHDA, CDR2 SQIVND (reference sequence). V lost 6 bases and J 0 bases, leaving 15 bases between the germline ends. The CDR3 has 16 amino acids. CDR3 sequence reads: CASSGQPPLAKNIQYF. The CDR3 bases are TGTGCCAGTAGCGGACAGCCACCTTTAGCCAAAAACATTCAGTACTTC. The whole variable domain, filled in from reference TRBV19 and TRBJ2-4, reads DGGITQSPKYLFRKEGQNVTLSCEQNLNHDAMYWYRQDPGQGLRLIYYSQIVNDFQKGDIAEGYSVSREKKESFPLTVTSAQKNPTAFYLCASSGQPPLAKNIQYFGAGTRLSVL.

The chain has TRBV4-3 and TRBJ1-3, with TRBD1 as a possible D gene (5 bases). The CDR3 is made up of 18 amino acids. V lost 2 bases and J lost 2, with 19 bases in between. Germline V gives CDR1 LGHNA, CDR2 YSLEER. In DNA form, the CDR3 reads TGCGCCAGCAGCCAAACAAACCCGGGGGGAGATCCTGGAAACACCATATATTTT. Encoded protein: CASSQTNPGGDPGNTIYF.

V usage is TRBV6-1 and J usage is TRBJ1-4; D is possibly TRBD1 (5 bases). Germline values: CDR1 MNHNS, CDR2 SASEGT. There are 13 residues in the CDR3. Trimming removed 7 bases from V and 8 bases from J, with 14 bases in between. The CDR3 nucleotides read TGTGCCAGCACTCCGGGACTAGAGGAAAAACTGTTTTTT. It is translated as CASTPGLEEKLFF.

CDR3 DNA sequence: TGTGCCAGTAGTATAGAGGGGGCTCTAAATCAGCCCCAGCATTTT. This codes for CASSIEGALNQPQHF. The chain employs TRBV19 and TRBJ1-5; a weak D match, TRBD1 (6 bases). The V gene lost 0 bases and the J gene lost 4 bases, with 10 bases spanning the gap. Germline V CDR1 and CDR2: LNHDA, SQIVND (reference sequence). The CDR3 length is 15 residues.

Only a few counts were recorded for this clone. This chain connects TRBV5-1 to TRBJ2-3, with 8 bases lining up with TRBD2. Looked up from germline, CDR1 is SGHRS and CDR2 is YFSETQ. Trimming cost V 3 bases and J 0 bases; bases outside gene matches: 3. The CDR3 sequence is 15 residues long. CDR3 loop: CASSSGTRSTDTQYF. CDR3 sequence (DNA): TGCGCCAGCAGCTCGGGGACTAGAAGCACAGATACGCAGTATTTT.

This clone was seen more than once but under ten times. Germline and junction disagree at one end, which may indicate a read error. The chain couples TRBV7-7 to TRBJ1-1; the match to TRBD1 covers 8 bases. CDR3 length equals 15 residues. The germline gives CDR1 SSHAT, CDR2 FNYEAQ (reference sequence). The CDR3 sequence: CASSPIGQGNTEAFF. The DNA for the CDR3 is TGTGCTAGCAGCCCTATCGGACAGGGAAACACTGAAGCTTTCTTT. Using reference TRBV7-7 and TRBJ1-1 for the parts outside the CDR3, the full variable domain is GAGVSQSPRYKVTKRGQDVTLRCDPISSHATLYWYQQALGQGPEFLTYFNYEAQPDKSGLPSDRFSAERPEGSISTLTIQRTEQRDSAMYRCASSPIGQGNTEAFFGQGTRLTVV.

This chain's CDR3 is CASSIQGYGANVLTF. In DNA form, the CDR3 reads TGTGCCAGTAGTATCCAGGGGTACGGGGCCAACGTCCTGACTTTC. The genes are TRBV19 and TRBJ2-6; tentative D call: TRBD1 (6 bases). Germline V gives CDR1 LNHDA, CDR2 SQIVND (reference sequence). Trimming left V 3 bases short and J 4 bases short, with 10 bases between. This CDR3 is built from 15 residues.

This chain joins TRBV19 and TRBJ2-5, with D possibly matching TRBD2 (6 bases). The CDR3 runs 13 residues. In germline, CDR1 is LNHDA, CDR2 SQIVND (reference sequence). V dropped 6 bases and J dropped 5 bases, with 13 bases sitting between them. The CDR3 protein is CASSTAGRETQYF. CDR3 sequence (DNA): TGTGCCAGTAGCACGGCAGGGAGGGAGACCCAGTACTTC.

The gene calls are TRBV6-5 and TRBJ2-7; possible D gene TRBD1, 5 bases. This CDR3 has 13 residues. Trimming stripped 2 bases from V and 7 bases from J, with 12 bases between. Per germline, CDR1 MNHEY and CDR2 SVGAGI. CDR3 protein: CASSYNRRGEQYF. The CDR3 region has the DNA TGTGCCAGCAGTTACAACAGGCGCGGAGAGCAGTACTTC.

V and J are TRBV27 and TRBJ2-7, with no clear D. The CDR3 totals 14 residues. The germline V gene encodes CDR1 MNHEY and CDR2 SMNVEV (reference sequence). V was pared by 0 bases and J by 2 bases, with 8 bases between. The CDR3 loop is CASSLSYGPYEQYF. Here the CDR3 DNA reads TGTGCCAGCAGTTTATCCTATGGGCCCTACGAGCAGTACTTC.

V is TRBV5-1 and J is TRBJ2-5; a possible D gene is TRBD1 (5 bases). Germline V gene lookup returns CDR1 SGHRS and CDR2 YFSETQ. This CDR3 contains 14 residues. Trimming removed 4 bases at V and 5 bases at J, with 15 bases between. The CDR3 is CASSIGKGRETQYF. CDR3 in DNA: TGCGCCAGCAGCATAGGGAAGGGGCGGGAGACCCAGTACTTC.

The chain has TRBV27 and TRBJ1-2, with D perhaps matching TRBD1 (5 bases). Germline V gene lookup returns CDR1 MNHEY and CDR2 SMNVEV (reference sequence). Trimming stripped 2 bases from V and 7 bases from J, with 14 bases between. This CDR3 region has 14 residues. CDR3 sequence: CASSLRGKLGGYTF. DNA of the CDR3: TGTGCCAGCAGTTTACGGGGGAAACTTGGTGGCTACACCTTC.

The V call is TRBV5-1, the J call TRBJ2-3; 10 bases fit TRBD2. V trimming: 6 bases; J trimming: 3 bases; junction bases outside the gene matches: 7. Germline V CDR1 and CDR2: SGHRS, YFSETQ. The CDR3 spans 15 residues. The CDR3 loop is CASTALAGMTDTQYF. The CDR3 bases are TGCGCCAGCACTGCACTAGCGGGGATGACAGATACGCAGTATTTT.

The CDR3 protein is CASLYRAGQPQHF. The CDR3 region has the DNA TGTGCCAGTCTTTACAGGGCCGGTCAGCCCCAGCATTTT. J is TRBJ1-5 and V is TRBV2, with D perhaps matching TRBD1 (6 bases). Germline V gene sequence: CDR1 SNHLY, CDR2 FYNNEI. The CDR3 sequence is 13 residues long. V dropped 9 bases and J dropped 6 bases, with 15 bases sitting between them.